This entry lists 10 T cell receptor beta chains sequenced from one sample in a study of T cell changes during pregnancy in multiple sclerosis. Assay used: immunoSEQ multiplex PCR; TCRdb lists only in-frame clones, some missing. The sample records roughly 49,000 clones, roughly 93% being singletons. The specimen was CD4+ T cells from peripheral blood mononuclear cells, collected in the second trimester of pregnancy. The receptors originated from a female donor in good health, enrolled as a control in a pregnancy study.

The chain joins TRBV5-1 to TRBJ2-7; TRBD2 aligns across 8 bases. This CDR3 has 16 amino acids. With V trimmed by 2 bases and J by 0 bases, 7 bases remained unmatched. Looked up from germline, CDR1 is SGHRS and CDR2 is YFSETQ. This chain's CDR3 is CASSFNRGGSSYEQYF. The CDR3 DNA reads as TGCGCCAGCAGCTTTAATCGGGGGGGGAGCTCCTACGAGCAGTACTTC.

This clone was picked up one time. J is TRBJ1-5 and V is TRBV19; D gene ambiguous. The CDR3 consists of 14 residues. Germline V gives CDR1 LNHDA, CDR2 SQIVND (reference sequence). Trimming left V 2 bases short and J 3 bases short, with 8 bases between. The CDR3 DNA follows: TGTGCCAGTAGTATAACGGGTCCCAATCAGCCCCAGCATTTT. Residues: CASSITGPNQPQHF.

This chain uses TRBV2 with TRBJ1-5; D ambiguous. Trimming took off 5 bases at V and 3 bases at J, with 11 bases between the two ends. This CDR3 is 14 amino acids long. Germline CDR1 and CDR2: SNHLY and FYNNEI. CDR3 in amino acids: CASSLDNPNQPQHF. CDR3 in DNA: TGTGCCAGCAGTTTAGACAATCCCAATCAGCCCCAGCATTTT.

DNA of the CDR3: TGTGCCAGCAGCCAGTCAGGGGGGACGGCAGATACGCAGTATTTT. The encoded protein is CASSQSGGTADTQYF. The V gene is TRBV14, the J gene TRBJ2-3, with a tentative D call TRBD1 (7 bases). V lost 3 bases, J lost 4 bases, and 14 bases lay in between. Germline V gene lookup returns CDR1 SGHDN and CDR2 FVKESK. The CDR3 is made up of 15 amino acids.

The chain employs TRBV6-1 and TRBJ1-2; tentative D call: TRBD1 (6 bases). The CDR3 covers 12 residues. Trimming removed 2 bases from V and 8 bases from J, with 9 bases in between. From germline, CDR1 is MNHNS and CDR2 SASEGT. The CDR3 spells CASSESGEGYTF. The CDR3 nucleotides are TGTGCCAGCAGTGAATCAGGGGAAGGCTACACCTTC.

This chain connects TRBV6-5 to TRBJ1-1; TRBD1 matches at 7 bases. Germline assignment: CDR1 MNHEY and CDR2 SVGAGI. This CDR3 has 15 amino acids. V lost 0 bases to trimming and J lost 3 bases; unmatched junction nucleotides: 4. The CDR3 reads CASSYSDRVDTEAFF. The CDR3 bases are TGTGCCAGCAGTTACTCCGACAGGGTGGACACTGAAGCTTTCTTT.

The J gene is TRBJ1-1, the V gene TRBV5-8, with a weak D call TRBD1 (5 bases). Germline V CDR1 and CDR2: SGHTS, YDEGEE. Between the trimmed V and J ends, which lost 6 bases and 1 base, there was a span of 10 bases. There are 13 residues in the CDR3. The DNA of the CDR3 is TGTGCCAGCAACCTAAGGGGGAACACTGAAGCTTTCTTT. It is translated as CASNLRGNTEAFF.

The rearrangement uses TRBV5-5 and TRBJ2-7; D might be TRBD2 (5 bases). Deletions cut 0 bases from V and 3 bases from J, with 13 bases between. Germline V gene lookup returns CDR1 SGHKS and CDR2 YYEKEE (reference sequence). This CDR3 region has 15 residues. CDR3 protein: CASSLGPGLDYEQYF. The CDR3 region has the DNA TGTGCCAGCAGCTTGGGGCCTGGACTGGACTACGAGCAGTACTTC.

The V gene is TRBV28, the J gene TRBJ1-2, with 8 bases matching TRBD1. Germline V lookup: CDR1 MDHEN, CDR2 SYDVKM. With V trimmed by 7 bases and J by 8 bases, 9 bases remained unmatched. CDR3 length: 13 residues. The CDR3 protein is CASIAQGDRGYTF. CDR3 coding DNA: TGTGCCAGCATCGCACAGGGGGATCGCGGCTACACCTTC.

The J gene is TRBJ2-5, the V gene TRBV27; 7 bases match TRBD2. CDR3 size: 16 residues. Per the germline V gene, CDR1 is MNHEY and CDR2 is SMNVEV (reference sequence). J was trimmed by 0 bases and V by 5 bases; bases with no gene match: 9. CDR3 loop: CASSVRGNPYQETQYF. The CDR3, as DNA: TGTGCCAGCAGTGTGCGGGGGAACCCGTACCAAGAGACCCAGTACTTC.